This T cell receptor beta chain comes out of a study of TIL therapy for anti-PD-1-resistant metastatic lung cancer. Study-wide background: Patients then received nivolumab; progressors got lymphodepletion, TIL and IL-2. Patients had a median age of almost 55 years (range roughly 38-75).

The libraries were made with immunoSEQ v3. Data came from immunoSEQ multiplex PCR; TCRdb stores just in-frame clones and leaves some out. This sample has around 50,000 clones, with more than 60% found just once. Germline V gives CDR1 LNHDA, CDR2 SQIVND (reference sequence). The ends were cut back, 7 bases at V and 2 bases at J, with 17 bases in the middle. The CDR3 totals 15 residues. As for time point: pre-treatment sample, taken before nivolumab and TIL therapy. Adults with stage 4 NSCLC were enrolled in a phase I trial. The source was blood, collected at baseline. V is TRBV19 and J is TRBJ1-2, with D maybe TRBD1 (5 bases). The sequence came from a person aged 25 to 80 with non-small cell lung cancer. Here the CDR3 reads CASKSTGPFNYGYTF. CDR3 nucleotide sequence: TGTGCCAGTAAAAGTACAGGCCCTTTCAACTATGGCTACACCTTC.